The clone carrying this TCR beta chain was detected a few times. This sample is drawn from a study of blood T cell repertoires in COVID-19. On the study more broadly: Samples came from the United States, Italy and Spain, spanning acute and convalescent COVID-19. PBMCs, B-cell-depleted T cells, or T cells were the source of the cDNA or gDNA that made up the material.

Per the original data handling: Amplification from reference gene primers served as the basis for estimated nucleated cell counts. The assay was immunoSEQ multiplex PCR, and TCRdb's table has in-frame clones only and misses some. V, J and clone size reflect that table, while D and trimming were determined from the DNA. This sample carries 200,000 to 250,000 clones, approximately 86% of them seen once, and the ten largest clones take roughly 3%. Germline-derived CDR1 and CDR2 are SNHLY and FYNNEI. With 6 bases clipped from V and 8 bases from J, the junction kept 7 bases outside the gene matches. The CDR3 spans 14 residues.

Sequenced input: peripheral blood. The rearrangement uses TRBV2 and TRBJ1-6, with 7 bases lining up with TRBD1. The TCR comes from a woman aged 25 to 39 who had recovered from COVID-19. CDR3 sequence: CASRSTGIDSPLHF. The CDR3 region has the DNA TGTGCCAGCAGGTCGACAGGGATTGATTCACCCCTCCACTTT.